This TCR beta chain came from a study of blood T cell repertoires in COVID-19. Study at large: Researchers got acute and convalescent COVID-19 samples from the United States, Italy and Spain.

Only in-frame clones appear in the TCRdb table, and some are missing; sequencing was by immunoSEQ multiplex PCR. The sample lists roughly 500,000 clones, approximately 90% occurring once. Assignments of participants to cohorts depended upon their own reported clinical history. In Cohort 3, a recovered donor had either two negative PCRs, clearance, or symptom resolution. Germline V gives CDR1 SGHNT, CDR2 YYREEE (reference sequence). V was clipped by 3 bases and J by 3 bases, with 16 bases between them. The CDR3 has 17 amino acids. This rearrangement joins TRBV5-4 to TRBJ2-6, with D maybe TRBD2 (7 bases). The sequencing sample was made of PBMCs or T cells enriched from blood (not recorded which). The sequence derives from a woman between 55 and 75 years old who had recovered from COVID-19. CDR3 sequence: CASSSPLGGRGANVLTF. CDR3 coding DNA: TGTGCCAGCAGCTCCCCCCTCGGGGGGCGTGGGGCCAACGTCCTGACTTTC.